These 26 T cell receptor beta chains originate from one sample sequenced in a study of blood T cell repertoires in COVID-19. This table comes from immunoSEQ multiplex PCR, and its TCRdb copy is limited to in-frame clones, with some not included. The table records 110,000 or so clones, around 85% of them present only once. The material sequenced was peripheral blood. The receptors were gathered from an older woman with COVID-19, enrolled during active disease.

The chain uses TRBV29-1 and TRBJ2-1; D is unclear. Germline-derived CDR1 and CDR2 are SQVTM and ANQGSEA. CDR3 size: 13 residues. Trimming stripped 6 bases from V and 2 bases from J, with 11 bases between. The DNA of the CDR3 is TGCAGCGTGGGCGCGCTACCCTACAATGAGCAGTTCTTC. Encoded protein: CSVGALPYNEQFF.

This rearrangement joins TRBV10-3 to TRBJ2-2; D might be TRBD2 (6 bases). The ends were cut back, 4 bases at V and 6 bases at J, with 6 bases in the middle. CDR3 size: 12 residues. Germline V gene data show CDR1 as ENHRY and CDR2 as SYGVKD. CDR3 amino acids: CAISGGAGELFF. Written as DNA, the CDR3 is TGTGCCATCAGTGGCGGGGCCGGGGAGCTGTTTTTT.

This rearrangement joins TRBV3-1 (or the pseudogene TRBV3-2) to TRBJ2-7, with 11 bases lining up with TRBD1. This CDR3 is 18 amino acids long. The germline V gene has CDR1 LGHDT and CDR2 YNNKEL (reference sequence). V trimming: 3 bases; J trimming: 2 bases; junction bases outside the gene matches: 12. The CDR3 loop is CASSHARTGGASPYEQYF. The CDR3 coding sequence is TGTGCCAGCAGCCACGCCCGGACAGGGGGCGCTTCTCCCTACGAGCAGTACTTC.

The chain links TRBV12-5 to TRBJ1-3, with D uncertain. Germline V gene sequence: CDR1 LGHNT, CDR2 FRNRAP. CDR3 length: 11 amino acids. V dropped 8 bases and J dropped 1 base, with 3 bases sitting between them. The CDR3 sequence is CASSSGNTIYF. The CDR3 DNA is TGTGCTAGTTCGTCTGGAAACACCATATATTTT.

The chain employs TRBV6-5 and TRBJ2-5; the D gene is possibly TRBD1 (6 bases). This CDR3 region has 15 residues. Looked up from germline, CDR1 is MNHEY and CDR2 is SVGAGI. The V end was cut by 3 bases, the J end by 1 base, with 12 bases between. CDR3 nucleotide sequence: TGTGCCAGCAGTTATCTGGGACAATCCCAAGAGACCCAGTACTTC. Translated: CASSYLGQSQETQYF.

V gene TRBV7-3 combines with J gene TRBJ2-1; TRBD2 aligns across 8 bases. The V and J ends lost 1 base and 3 bases, in that order; junction bases with no gene match: 2. The length of the CDR3 is 15 residues. The germline gives CDR1 SGHTA, CDR2 FQGTGA. The CDR3 loop reads CASSLIAGGYNEQFF. The CDR3 DNA sequence: TGTGCCAGCAGCTTAATCGCGGGGGGCTACAATGAGCAGTTCTTC.

The V call is TRBV7-7, the J call TRBJ2-5, with a tentative D call TRBD2 (5 bases). CDR1 and CDR2 (germline): SSHAT, FNYEAQ (reference sequence). The V end lost 5 bases, the J end lost 1 base, and 20 bases lay between the germline ends. The CDR3 contains 17 residues. DNA for the CDR3: TGTGCCAGCAGCCATCATGGTGGAGGACGACTCCAAGAGACCCAGTACTTC. It yields the protein CASSHHGGGRLQETQYF. The whole variable domain, filled in from reference TRBV7-7 and TRBJ2-5, reads GAGVSQSPRYKVTKRGQDVTLRCDPISSHATLYWYQQALGQGPEFLTYFNYEAQPDKSGLPSDRFSAERPEGSISTLTIQRTEQRDSAMYRCASSHHGGGRLQETQYFGPGTRLLVL.

This chain uses TRBV19 with TRBJ1-1; TRBD1 aligns across 11 bases. This CDR3 spans 17 amino acids. The ends lost 8 bases at V and 3 bases at J; junction bases unmatched: 14. Looked up from germline, CDR1 is LNHDA and CDR2 is SQIVND (reference sequence). CDR3: CASQSGTGGLLDTEAFF. In nucleotides, the CDR3 is TGTGCCAGTCAGTCAGGGACAGGGGGTTTGTTGGACACTGAAGCTTTCTTT.

The chain links TRBV30 to TRBJ1-4, with D unresolved. The ends were cut back, 5 bases at V and 1 base at J, with 17 bases in the middle. The V gene's germline CDR1 is GTSNPN and CDR2 SVGIG (reference sequence). This CDR3 is built from 16 residues. The CDR3 loop reads CAWEASPGKTNEKLFF. CDR3 DNA: TGTGCCTGGGAGGCTTCCCCGGGGAAAACTAATGAAAAACTGTTTTTT. Using reference TRBV30 and TRBJ1-4 for the parts outside the CDR3, the full variable domain is SQTIHQWPATLVQPVGSPLSLECTVEGTSNPNLYWYRQAAGRGLQLLFYSVGIGQISSEVPQNLSASRPQDRQFILSSKKLLLSDSGFYLCAWEASPGKTNEKLFFGSGTQLSVL.

The chain employs TRBV6-5 and TRBJ2-5; no clear D gene. CDR1 is MNHEY and CDR2 is SVGAGI in the germline V gene. Trimming removed 2 bases from V and 0 bases from J, with 7 bases in between. The CDR3 has 14 amino acids. The chain's CDR3 is CASSYGPNQETQYF. The CDR3 bases are TGTGCCAGCAGTTACGGGCCAAACCAAGAGACCCAGTACTTC.

The chain recombines TRBV4-1 with TRBJ1-5; 11 bases align to TRBD1. Per the germline V gene, CDR1 is MGHRA and CDR2 is YSYEKL. V lost 0 bases, J lost 7 bases, and 8 bases stayed unmatched. This CDR3 is built from 17 residues. CDR3 protein: CASSQERTGGFRQPQHF. DNA for the CDR3: TGCGCCAGCAGCCAAGAACGGACAGGGGGCTTCAGACAGCCCCAGCATTTT.

V gene TRBV2 combines with J gene TRBJ2-4; 8 nucleotides agree with TRBD1. The CDR3 consists of 15 residues. V lost 3 bases, J lost 2 bases, and 3 bases stayed unmatched. CDR1 is SNHLY, CDR2 FYNNEI, per germline. The CDR3 coding sequence is TGTGCCAGCAGTGACCCCAGGGGGCCCAAAAACATTCAGTACTTC. It yields the protein CASSDPRGPKNIQYF.

This chain joins TRBV10-1 and TRBJ1-1; no definite D call. The germline gives CDR1 WNHNN, CDR2 SYGVQD (reference sequence). This CDR3 is built from 12 residues. V shed 5 bases and J shed 7 bases, with 11 bases lying between them. The CDR3 region is CASSTNSFEAFF. The CDR3 DNA reads as TGCGCCAGCAGTACGAACTCGTTTGAAGCTTTCTTT.

The chain combines TRBV7-3 with TRBJ2-1; the match to TRBD1 covers 7 bases. The germline gives CDR1 SGHTA, CDR2 FQGTGA. This CDR3 has 14 residues. After removal of 2 bases from V and 4 bases from J, the junction contained 2 bases not matched to a gene. DNA for the CDR3: TGTGCCAGCAGCTTAGAGGGACAGTACAATGAGCAGTTCTTC. Its translation is CASSLEGQYNEQFF. The complete variable domain, with remaining parts taken from reference TRBV7-3 and TRBJ2-1, reads GAGVSQTPSNKVTEKGKYVELRCDPISGHTALYWYRQSLGQGPEFLIYFQGTGAADDSGLPNDRFFAVRPEGSVSTLKIQRTERGDSAVYLCASSLEGQYNEQFFGPGTRLTVL.

The chain combines TRBV7-9 with TRBJ1-2; 7 bases are shared with TRBD1. The CDR3 runs 16 residues. V lost 1 base and J lost 6; bases outside the gene matches: 11. CDR1 and CDR2 (germline): SEHNR, FQNEAQ (reference sequence). The CDR3 here is CASSLEEGALVNGYTF. The CDR3 DNA sequence: TGTGCCAGCAGCTTAGAGGAGGGGGCGCTTGTAAATGGCTACACCTTC.

This clone was observed once. This sequence joins TRBV7-9 and TRBJ1-1, with a tentative D call TRBD1 (5 bases). V was trimmed by 5 bases and J by 5 bases, leaving 9 bases between them. The CDR3 length is 12 residues. Germline-derived CDR1 and CDR2 are SEHNR and FQNEAQ (reference sequence). This chain's CDR3 is CASSPRQTEAFF. The CDR3 region has the DNA TGTGCCAGCAGCCCCCGACAGACTGAAGCTTTCTTT.

The chain uses TRBV28 and TRBJ1-5; D gene unclear. The ends were cut back, 2 bases at V and 6 bases at J, with 5 bases in the middle. The CDR3 runs to 12 residues. From germline, CDR1 is MDHEN and CDR2 SYDVKM. CDR3 DNA sequence: TGTGCCAGCAGTTTAACGGTTCAGCCCCAGCATTTT. This encodes CASSLTVQPQHF.

The chain employs TRBV19 and TRBJ1-6, with D possibly matching TRBD1 (6 bases). V was trimmed by 2 bases and J by 7 bases, leaving 6 bases between them. Germline loops: CDR1 LNHDA, CDR2 SQIVND (reference sequence). This CDR3 has 13 residues. The CDR3 coding sequence is TGTGCCAGTAGTATACAGGGGAATTCACCCCTCCACTTT. Translating gives CASSIQGNSPLHF.

This clone has only one observation. The J gene is TRBJ2-7, the V gene TRBV5-5, with 9 nucleotides matching TRBD2. Trimming removed 1 base from V and 3 bases from J; junction bases left unmatched: 5. Germline CDR1 is SGHKS and CDR2 is YYEKEE (reference sequence). This CDR3 has 15 residues. CDR3 DNA sequence: TGTGCCAGCAGCTTGTCAGCGGGGGGAAACTACGAGCAGTACTTC. This sequence encodes CASSLSAGGNYEQYF.

This chain links TRBV7-8 with TRBJ2-7; D uncertain. Looked up from germline, CDR1 is SGHVS and CDR2 is FQNEAQ. With 4 bases removed from V and 7 bases from J, the gap between germline ends came to 14 bases. This CDR3 has 13 residues. The CDR3 loop reads CASSSLPGEEQYF. DNA of the CDR3: TGTGCCAGCAGCTCCCTCCCCGGAGAAGAGCAGTACTTC.

V and J are TRBV5-4 and TRBJ2-1, with D uncertain. Germline V gives CDR1 SGHNT, CDR2 YYREEE (reference sequence). This CDR3 has 13 residues. The V end lost 4 bases, the J end lost 9 bases, and 14 bases lay between the germline ends. This CDR3 is CASSPRPHGEQFF. The CDR3, as DNA: TGTGCCAGCAGCCCTAGACCCCACGGTGAGCAGTTCTTC.

Turning to this clone: The same CDR3 arises from other DNA sequences in this sample as well. The rearrangement joins TRBV4-1 to TRBJ1-2; tentatively, D is TRBD1 (5 bases). Trimming took off 0 bases at V and 3 bases at J, with 8 bases between the two ends. This CDR3 contains 14 residues. Germline lookup yields CDR1 MGHRA and CDR2 YSYEKL. CDR3 sequence (DNA): TGCGCCAGCAGCCAAGATCGGGGGGACTATGGCTACACCTTC. It yields the protein CASSQDRGDYGYTF.

J is TRBJ2-7 and V is TRBV2; 11 bases agree with TRBD2. Germline V gene sequence: CDR1 SNHLY, CDR2 FYNNEI. V was clipped by 4 bases and J by 0 bases; unmatched bases: 2. CDR3 length: 15 residues. In DNA, the CDR3 is TGTGCCAGCAGTGTTCTAGCGGGGGGCTCCTACGAGCAGTACTTC. This codes for CASSVLAGGSYEQYF.

The chain recombines TRBV18 with TRBJ1-6; D may be TRBD1 (5 bases). Trimming removed 2 bases at V and 4 bases at J, with 18 bases between. CDR1 and CDR2 from the germline V gene are KGHSH and LQKENI. This CDR3 spans 18 amino acids. CDR3 amino acids: CASSPYFSTSGYNSPLHF. Written as DNA, the CDR3 is TGTGCCAGCTCACCATATTTTTCGACCTCAGGGTATAATTCACCCCTCCACTTT.

This clone was counted once. V gene TRBV25-1 combines with J gene TRBJ2-5, with 11 bases matching TRBD2. This CDR3 has 14 residues. V lost 11 bases, J lost 2 bases, and 7 bases stayed unmatched. CDR1 is MGHDK and CDR2 is SYGVNS in the germline V gene. CDR3 in DNA: TGTGCCGCGGGGGCTAGCGGGGGGCAAGAGACCCAGTACTTC. Amino acids: CAAGASGGQETQYF.

This chain connects TRBV12-1 to TRBJ1-5; the D call in the table, TRBD1, was not verified against the DNA. TRBV12-1 is a pseudogene locus. The CDR3 contains 18 residues. This CDR3 reads CASSFDLTGGSFGQPQHF. DNA of the CDR3: TGTGCCAGCAGCTTTGATTTGACAGGGGGGAGTTTCGGACAGCCCCAGCATTTT.